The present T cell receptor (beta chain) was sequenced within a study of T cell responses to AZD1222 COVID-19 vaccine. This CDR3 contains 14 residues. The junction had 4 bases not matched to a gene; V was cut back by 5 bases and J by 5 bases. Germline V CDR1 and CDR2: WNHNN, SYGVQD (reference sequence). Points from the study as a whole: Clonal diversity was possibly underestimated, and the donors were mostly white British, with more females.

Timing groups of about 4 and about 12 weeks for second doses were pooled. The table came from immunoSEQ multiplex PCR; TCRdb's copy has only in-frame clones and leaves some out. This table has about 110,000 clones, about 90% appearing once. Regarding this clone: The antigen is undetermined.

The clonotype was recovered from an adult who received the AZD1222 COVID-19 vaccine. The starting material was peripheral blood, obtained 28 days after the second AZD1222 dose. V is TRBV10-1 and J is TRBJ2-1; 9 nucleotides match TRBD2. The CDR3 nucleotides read TGCGCCAGCAGTCGAGCGGGGGGAGACAATGAGCAGTTCTTC. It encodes CASSRAGGDNEQFF.